Listed below are T cell receptor beta chains from one sample, sequenced in a study of T cell responses to AZD1222 COVID-19 vaccine. Libraries were prepared by immunoSEQ multiplex PCR; TCRdb keeps only in-frame clonotypes and omits some of them. The table shows some 140,000 clones, with 90% to 95% occurring only once. The input for sequencing was peripheral blood, taken on day 0 of AZD1222 vaccination. These receptor sequences come from an adult in good health. Each CDR3 is given with its conserved first and last residue. Each record gives: clone size, J gene, D gene, V gene, CDR3 protein, CDR3 DNA. The D gene is left open where the match is weak. Clone size is not always given. Where it is, it says once, few, many or a class for expanded clones.

>few|TRBJ2-3|-|TRBV7-8
CASSLETYQRDTQYF
TGTGCCAGCAGCTTAGAAACGTACCAGCGGGATACGCAGTATTTT
>-|TRBJ1-2|TRBD1|TRBV5-5
CASSTDRGPGYTF
TGTGCCAGCAGCACTGACAGGGGGCCTGGCTACACCTTC
>-|TRBJ1-5|-|TRBV30
CAWSRPTVRDQPQHF
TGTGCCTGGAGCCGCCCCACCGTAAGGGATCAGCCCCAGCATTTT
>-|TRBJ2-3|TRBD2|TRBV30
CAWSDVAGGPVGTDTQYF
TGTGCCTGGAGTGACGTAGCGGGAGGGCCGGTCGGCACAGATACGCAGTATTTT
>-|TRBJ2-5|-|TRBV18
CASSPNEVFQETQYF
TGTGCCAGCTCACCAAATGAGGTCTTCCAAGAGACCCAGTACTTC
>once|TRBJ1-5|-|TRBV27
CASSLKPGLNQPQHF
TGTGCCAGCAGTTTAAAGCCAGGCCTAAATCAGCCCCAGCATTTT
>-|TRBJ2-7|TRBD2|TRBV28
CASSLSRAGGPLEQYF
TGTGCCAGCAGTTTATCTCGGGCGGGAGGGCCCCTGGAGCAGTACTTC
>-|TRBJ1-4|-|TRBV7-2
CASSKSGHSNEKLFF
TGTGCCAGCAGCAAGTCGGGACACTCTAATGAAAAACTGTTTTTT
>-|TRBJ1-5|TRBD1|TRBV5-8
CASSLAGTGSQPQHF
TGTGCCAGCAGCTTGGCCGGGACAGGGAGTCAGCCCCAGCATTTT
>-|TRBJ2-5|-|TRBV11-2
CASSLGQAQETQYF
TGTGCCAGCAGCTTAGGACAGGCCCAAGAGACCCAGTACTTC
>-|TRBJ1-1|-|TRBV10-3
CAISRHSQGSDTEAFF
TGTGCCATCAGTCGACATTCTCAGGGCTCAGACACTGAAGCTTTCTTT
>-|TRBJ1-6|-|TRBV9
CASTAGVRRDSPLHF
TGTGCCAGCACCGCCGGAGTAAGAAGGGATTCACCCCTCCACTTT
>-|TRBJ1-6|-|TRBV5-1
CASSLGDQAVHSPLHF
TGCGCCAGCAGCTTGGGGGATCAGGCCGTTCATTCACCCCTCCACTTT